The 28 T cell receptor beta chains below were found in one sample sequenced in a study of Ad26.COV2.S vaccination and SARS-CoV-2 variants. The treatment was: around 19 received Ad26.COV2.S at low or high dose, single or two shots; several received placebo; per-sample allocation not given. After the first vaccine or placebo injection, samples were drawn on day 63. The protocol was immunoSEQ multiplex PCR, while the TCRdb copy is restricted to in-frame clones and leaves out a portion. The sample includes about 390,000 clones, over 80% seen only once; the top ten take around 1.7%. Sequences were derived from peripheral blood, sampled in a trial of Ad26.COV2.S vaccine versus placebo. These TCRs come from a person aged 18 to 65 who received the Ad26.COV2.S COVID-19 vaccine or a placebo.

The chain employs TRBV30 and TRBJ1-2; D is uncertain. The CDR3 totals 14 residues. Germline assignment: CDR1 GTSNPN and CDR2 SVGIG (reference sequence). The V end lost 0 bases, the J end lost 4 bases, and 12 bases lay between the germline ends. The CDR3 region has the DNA TGTGCCTGGAGTGTTGGGCAGTTCCGCTATGGCTACACCTTC. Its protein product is CAWSVGQFRYGYTF. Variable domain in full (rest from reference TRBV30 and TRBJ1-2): SQTIHQWPATLVQPVGSPLSLECTVEGTSNPNLYWYRQAAGRGLQLLFYSVGIGQISSEVPQNLSASRPQDRQFILSSKKLLLSDSGFYLCAWSVGQFRYGYTFGSGTRLTVV.

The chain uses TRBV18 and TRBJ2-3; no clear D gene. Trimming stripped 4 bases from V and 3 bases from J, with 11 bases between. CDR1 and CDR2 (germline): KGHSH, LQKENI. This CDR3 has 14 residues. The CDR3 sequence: CASSQTGTTDTQYF. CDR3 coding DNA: TGTGCCAGCTCACAAACTGGAACGACAGATACGCAGTATTTT. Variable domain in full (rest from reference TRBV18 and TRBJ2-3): NAGVMQNPRHLVRRRGQEARLRCSPMKGHSHVYWYRQLPEEGLKFMVYLQKENIIDESGMPKERFSAEFPKEGPSILRIQQVVRGDSAAYFCASSQTGTTDTQYFGPGTRLTVL.

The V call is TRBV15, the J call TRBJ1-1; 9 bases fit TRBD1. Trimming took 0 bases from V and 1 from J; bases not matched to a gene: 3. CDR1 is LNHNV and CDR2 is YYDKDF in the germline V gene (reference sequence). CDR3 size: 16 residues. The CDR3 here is CATSRDRDRANTEAFF. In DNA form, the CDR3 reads TGTGCCACCAGCAGAGATAGGGACAGGGCGAACACTGAAGCTTTCTTT.

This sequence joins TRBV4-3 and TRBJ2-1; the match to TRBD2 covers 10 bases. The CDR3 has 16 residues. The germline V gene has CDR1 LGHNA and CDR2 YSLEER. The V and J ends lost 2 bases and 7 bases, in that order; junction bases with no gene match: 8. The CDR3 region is CASSQPGLAARNEQFF. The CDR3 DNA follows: TGCGCCAGCAGCCAACCCGGACTAGCGGCAAGGAATGAGCAGTTCTTC.

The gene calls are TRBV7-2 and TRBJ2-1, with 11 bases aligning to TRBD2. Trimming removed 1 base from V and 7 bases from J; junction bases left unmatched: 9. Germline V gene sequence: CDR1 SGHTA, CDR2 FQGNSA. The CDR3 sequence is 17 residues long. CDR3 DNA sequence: TGTGCCAGCAGCTTAGTTAGCGGGGGGGCCAAAGGGAATGAGCAGTTCTTC. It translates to CASSLVSGGAKGNEQFF.

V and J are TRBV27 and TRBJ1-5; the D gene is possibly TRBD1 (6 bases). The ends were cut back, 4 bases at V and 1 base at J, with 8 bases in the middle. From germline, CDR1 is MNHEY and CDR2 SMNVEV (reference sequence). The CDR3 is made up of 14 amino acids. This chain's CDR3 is CASSSGVSNQPQHF. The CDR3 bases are TGTGCCAGCAGTTCAGGGGTGAGCAATCAGCCCCAGCATTTT.

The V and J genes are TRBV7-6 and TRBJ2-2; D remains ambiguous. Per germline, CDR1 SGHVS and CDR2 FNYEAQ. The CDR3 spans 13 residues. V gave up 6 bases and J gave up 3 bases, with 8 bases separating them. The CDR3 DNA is TGTGCCAGCAGAAGGTCGGACACCGGGGAGCTGTTTTTT. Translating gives CASRRSDTGELFF.

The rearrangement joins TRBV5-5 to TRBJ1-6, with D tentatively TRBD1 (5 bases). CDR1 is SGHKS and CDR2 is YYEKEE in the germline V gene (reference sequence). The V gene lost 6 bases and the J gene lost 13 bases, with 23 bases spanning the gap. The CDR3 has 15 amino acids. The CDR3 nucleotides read TGTGCCAGCACGCCATCGGGAGGGGAGATTTCGCCCCTCCACTTT. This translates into CASTPSGGEISPLHF.

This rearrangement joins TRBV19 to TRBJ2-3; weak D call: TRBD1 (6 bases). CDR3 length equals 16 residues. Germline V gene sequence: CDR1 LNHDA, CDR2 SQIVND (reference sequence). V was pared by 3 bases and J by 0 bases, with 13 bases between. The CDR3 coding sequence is TGTGCCAGTAGTATGAGGACGACAGGAAGCACAGATACGCAGTATTTT. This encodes CASSMRTTGSTDTQYF.

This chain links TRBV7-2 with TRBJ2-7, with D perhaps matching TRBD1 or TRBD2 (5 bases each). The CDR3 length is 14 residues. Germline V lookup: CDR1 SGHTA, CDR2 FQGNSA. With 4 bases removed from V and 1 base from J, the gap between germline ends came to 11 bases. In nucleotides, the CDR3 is TGTGCCAGCAGCTGGGGTGGGGGTTCCTACGAGCAGTACTTC. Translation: CASSWGGGSYEQYF.

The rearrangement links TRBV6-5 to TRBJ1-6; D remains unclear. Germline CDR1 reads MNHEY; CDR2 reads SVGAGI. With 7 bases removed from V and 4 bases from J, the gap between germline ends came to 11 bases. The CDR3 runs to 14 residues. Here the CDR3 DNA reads TGTGCCAGCACCGAACGCTTGTATAATTCACCCCTCCACTTT. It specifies CASTERLYNSPLHF.

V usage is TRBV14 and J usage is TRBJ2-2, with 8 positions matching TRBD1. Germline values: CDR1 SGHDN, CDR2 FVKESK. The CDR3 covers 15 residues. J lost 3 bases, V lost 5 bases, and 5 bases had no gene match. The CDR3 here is CASSRDRSYTGELFF. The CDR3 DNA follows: TGTGCCAGCAGCAGGGACAGGTCTTACACCGGGGAGCTGTTTTTT. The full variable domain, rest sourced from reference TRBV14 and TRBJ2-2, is EAGVTQFPSHSVIEKGQTVTLRCDPISGHDNLYWYRRVMGKEIKFLLHFVKESKQDESGMPNNRFLAERTGGTYSTLKVQPAELEDSGVYFCASSRDRSYTGELFFGEGSRLTVL.

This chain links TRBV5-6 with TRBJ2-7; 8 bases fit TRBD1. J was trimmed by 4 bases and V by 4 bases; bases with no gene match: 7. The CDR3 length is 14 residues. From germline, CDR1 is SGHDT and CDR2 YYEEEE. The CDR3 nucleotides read TGTGCCAGCAGCGCTCAGGGGGCGAGGTACGAGCAGTACTTC. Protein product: CASSAQGARYEQYF.

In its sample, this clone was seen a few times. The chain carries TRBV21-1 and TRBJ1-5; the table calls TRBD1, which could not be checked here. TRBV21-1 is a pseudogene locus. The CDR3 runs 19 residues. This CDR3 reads CASSKDKGHDRSSNQPQHF. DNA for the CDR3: TGTGCCAGCAGCAAAGATAAGGGGCACGACAGATCCAGCAATCAGCCCCAGCATTTT.

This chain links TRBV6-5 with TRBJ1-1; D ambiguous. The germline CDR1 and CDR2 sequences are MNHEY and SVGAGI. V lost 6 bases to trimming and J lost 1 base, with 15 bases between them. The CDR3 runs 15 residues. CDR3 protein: CASSPGETPNTEAFF. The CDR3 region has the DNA TGTGCCAGCAGCCCCGGTGAGACACCGAACACTGAAGCTTTCTTT.

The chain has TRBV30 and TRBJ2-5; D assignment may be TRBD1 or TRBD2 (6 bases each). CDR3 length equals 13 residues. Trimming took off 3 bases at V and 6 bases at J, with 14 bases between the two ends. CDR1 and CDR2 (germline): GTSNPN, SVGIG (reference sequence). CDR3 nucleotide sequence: TGTGCCTGGAGCCCGGGGGCAGGACAGACCCAGTACTTC. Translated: CAWSPGAGQTQYF. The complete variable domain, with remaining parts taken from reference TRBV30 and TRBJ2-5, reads SQTIHQWPATLVQPVGSPLSLECTVEGTSNPNLYWYRQAAGRGLQLLFYSVGIGQISSEVPQNLSASRPQDRQFILSSKKLLLSDSGFYLCAWSPGAGQTQYFGPGTRLLVL.

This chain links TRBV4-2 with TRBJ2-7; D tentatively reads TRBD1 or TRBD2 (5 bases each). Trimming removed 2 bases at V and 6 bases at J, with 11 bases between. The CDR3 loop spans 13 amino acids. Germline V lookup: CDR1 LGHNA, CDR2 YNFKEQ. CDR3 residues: CASSQNTGLEQYF. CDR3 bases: TGTGCCAGCAGCCAAAATACAGGACTCGAGCAGTACTTC.

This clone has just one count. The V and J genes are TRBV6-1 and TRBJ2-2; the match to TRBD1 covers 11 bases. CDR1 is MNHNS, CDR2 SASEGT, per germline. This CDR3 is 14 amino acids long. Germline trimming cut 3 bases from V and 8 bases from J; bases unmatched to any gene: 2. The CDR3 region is CASSEDRGLGELFF. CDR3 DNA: TGTGCCAGCAGTGAGGACAGGGGGCTGGGGGAGCTGTTTTTT.

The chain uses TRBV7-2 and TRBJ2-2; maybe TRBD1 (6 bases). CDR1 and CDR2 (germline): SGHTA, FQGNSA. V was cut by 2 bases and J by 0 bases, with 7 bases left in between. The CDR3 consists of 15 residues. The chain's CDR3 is CASSLSGANTGELFF. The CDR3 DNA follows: TGTGCCAGCAGCTTATCAGGGGCGAACACCGGGGAGCTGTTTTTT. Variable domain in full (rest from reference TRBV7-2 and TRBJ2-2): GAGVSQSPSNKVTEKGKDVELRCDPISGHTALYWYRQSLGQGLEFLIYFQGNSAPDKSGLPSDRFSAERTGGSVSTLTIQRTQQEDSAVYLCASSLSGANTGELFFGEGSRLTVL.

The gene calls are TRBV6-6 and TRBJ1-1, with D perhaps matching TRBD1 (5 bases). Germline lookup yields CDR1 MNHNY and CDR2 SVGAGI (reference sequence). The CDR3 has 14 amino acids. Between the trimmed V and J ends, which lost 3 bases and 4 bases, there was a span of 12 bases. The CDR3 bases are TGTGCCAGCAGTTATCCGACAGTCGGCACTGAAGCTTTCTTT. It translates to CASSYPTVGTEAFF.

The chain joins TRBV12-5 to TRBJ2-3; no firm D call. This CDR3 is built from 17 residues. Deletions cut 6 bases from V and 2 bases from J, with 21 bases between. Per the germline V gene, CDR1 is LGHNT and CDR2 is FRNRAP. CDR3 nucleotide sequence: TGTGCTAGTGGCCTGGCGGTCCTACCTAAAAACACAGATACGCAGTATTTT. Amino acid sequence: CASGLAVLPKNTDTQYF.

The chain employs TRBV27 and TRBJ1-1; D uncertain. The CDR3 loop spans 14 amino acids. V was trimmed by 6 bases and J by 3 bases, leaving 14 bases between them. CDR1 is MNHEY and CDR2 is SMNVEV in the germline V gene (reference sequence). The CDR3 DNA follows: TGTGCCAGCAGCGGGTCGGGCGGGGACACTGAAGCTTTCTTT. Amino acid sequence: CASSGSGGDTEAFF.

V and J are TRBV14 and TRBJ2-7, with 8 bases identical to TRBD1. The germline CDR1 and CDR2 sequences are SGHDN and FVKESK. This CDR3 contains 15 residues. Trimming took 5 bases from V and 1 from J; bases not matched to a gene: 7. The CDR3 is CASSAQGAISYEQYF. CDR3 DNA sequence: TGTGCCAGCAGCGCCCAGGGGGCAATTTCCTACGAGCAGTACTTC.

CDR3 nucleotide sequence: TGTGCCATCAGCCCGGGACAGGGGAAAGAGACCCAGTACTTC. It translates to CAISPGQGKETQYF. The chain joins TRBV10-3 to TRBJ2-5; 10 nucleotides align to TRBD1. Per the germline V gene, CDR1 is ENHRY and CDR2 is SYGVKD. With 6 bases clipped from V and 3 bases from J, the junction kept 4 bases outside the gene matches. This CDR3 contains 14 residues.

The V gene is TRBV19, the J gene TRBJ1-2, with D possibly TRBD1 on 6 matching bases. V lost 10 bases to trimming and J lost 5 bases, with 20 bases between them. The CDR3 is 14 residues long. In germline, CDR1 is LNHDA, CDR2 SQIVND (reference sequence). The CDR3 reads CATLGGREEYGYTF. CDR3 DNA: TGTGCCACCCTCGGGGGGCGCGAGGAATATGGCTACACCTTC.

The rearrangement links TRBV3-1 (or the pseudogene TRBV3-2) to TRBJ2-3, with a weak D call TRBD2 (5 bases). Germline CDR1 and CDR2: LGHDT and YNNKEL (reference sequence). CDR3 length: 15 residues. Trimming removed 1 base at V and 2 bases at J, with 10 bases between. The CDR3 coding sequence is TGTGCCAGCAGCCAAGGGCGGGTGCACACAGATACGCAGTATTTT. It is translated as CASSQGRVHTDTQYF.

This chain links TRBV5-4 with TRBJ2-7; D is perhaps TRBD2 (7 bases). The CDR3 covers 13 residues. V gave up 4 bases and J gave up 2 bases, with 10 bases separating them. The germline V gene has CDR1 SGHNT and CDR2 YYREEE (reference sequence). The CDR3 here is CASSEGGPYEQYF. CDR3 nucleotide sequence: TGTGCCAGCAGCGAGGGGGGGCCCTACGAGCAGTACTTC.

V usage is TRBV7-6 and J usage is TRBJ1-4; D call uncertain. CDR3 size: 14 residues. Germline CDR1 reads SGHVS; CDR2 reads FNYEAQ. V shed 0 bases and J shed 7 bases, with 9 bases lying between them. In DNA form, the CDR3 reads TGTGCCAGCAGCTTAGCGTGGCAGAGTGAAAAACTGTTTTTT. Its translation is CASSLAWQSEKLFF.